Shown below are 2 T cell receptor beta chains from a single sample sequenced in a study of T cell changes during pregnancy in multiple sclerosis. Generated by immunoSEQ multiplex PCR, the TCRdb table keeps only in-frame clones and is missing some. Among tens of thousands of clones listed, 92% were seen once. Sequenced material: CD4+ T cells from peripheral blood mononuclear cells, taken after pregnancy. Every receptor here comes from a female donor with multiple sclerosis, enrolled in a pregnancy study.

The chain links TRBV9 to TRBJ2-1; the D is unclear. Between the trimmed V and J ends, which lost 3 bases and 8 bases, there was a span of 15 bases. The germline gives CDR1 SGDLS, CDR2 YYNGEE. The CDR3 totals 14 residues. The CDR3 region has the DNA TGTGCCAGCAGCGCCTCAAAACCGACTGATGAGCAGTTCTTC. Its protein product is CASSASKPTDEQFF. The full variable domain, completed using reference TRBV9 and TRBJ2-1, is DSGVTQTPKHLITATGQRVTLRCSPRSGDLSVYWYQQSLDQGLQFLIQYYNGEERAKGNILERFSAQQFPDLHSELNLSSLELGDSALYFCASSASKPTDEQFFGPGTRLTVL.

The chain uses TRBV4-2 and TRBJ1-5; unclear D gene. V was cut by 0 bases and J by 0 bases, with 9 bases left in between. The V gene's germline CDR1 is LGHNA and CDR2 YNFKEQ. CDR3 length equals 16 residues. The chain's CDR3 is CASSQDTVNSNQPQHF. CDR3 DNA: TGTGCCAGCAGCCAAGATACAGTTAATAGCAATCAGCCCCAGCATTTT.